This T cell receptor (beta chain) was sequenced for a study of T cell responses to AZD1222 COVID-19 vaccine (dated by TCRdb to about 2021). Study-wide context: AZD1222 recipients given second doses at about 4 weeks or at about 12 weeks were pooled, since spike-specific TCR depth and breadth were not found to differ between the two schedules. A total of around 240 trial participants underwent TCR sequencing, of whom 207 received two doses of AZD1222 and about 25 received two doses of the MenACWY control vaccine. Trial participants were enrolled by age into 18-55, 56-69 and 70-plus year subgroups, with roughly 150, 30 and 60 TCR-sequenced participants respectively. Overall results and qualifications from the work: The vaccine-associated CD4 TCRs covered the entire spike protein, and the dominant responses fell in regions 160-218 and 743-854. Only six AZD1222 recipients were SARS-CoV-2 seropositive at baseline, limiting conclusions about previously exposed vaccinees. In the small 56-69-year group, the increase in depth fell short of significance, most likely because of low power. Because no day 14 peak-response samples were available, the repertoires could be characterized only after the peak T cell response. A significant rise in spike-specific TCR breadth and depth was observed after two AZD1222 doses relative to day 0 and relative to MenACWY recipients. Epitopes outside the regions mutated in the B.1.351 and B.1.1.7 variants were reportedly recognized by nearly half of the unique spike-specific TCRs. Most participants were white British and females outnumbered males, and the authors suggested that clonal diversity may have been underestimated.

The CDR3 regions of human TCRbeta chains were subjected to immunosequencing. In the original analysis: TCRs in the repertoires were matched against a reference library of SARS-CoV-2-specific TCRs that had been generated with the MIRA antigen-specificity platform. Breadth meant the fraction of unique TCRs that were SARS-CoV-2-associated, whereas depth meant the fraction of total T cells that were SARS-CoV-2-associated. Using the MIRA data, every spike-specific TCR was mapped to the spike region that the TCR reacted to and assigned to either a CD4 or a CD8 class. Log10-transformed breadth and depth values were compared by one-way ANOVA with Sidak's multiple comparisons tests. The source is immuneACCESS, and TCRdb retained only in-frame sequences with V and J called. Part of the clones is not carried over; for the studies checked, unresolved V genes explain less than half of this, and the remainder is unexplained. V and J calls and clone size are given by that table; D and trimming were obtained from the DNA. The sample includes 90,000 to 150,000 clones, with over 75% observed a single time. Roughly 3.5% of the sample goes to the ten largest clones.

Per the germline V gene, MNHEY is the CDR1 and SVGAGI is the CDR2. From the cysteine through the phenylalanine, the CDR3 covers 16 amino acids. Only the CDR3 portion is preserved as DNA: 48 bases, with reading frame beginning at the first base. The junction shows trimming of 0 bases on V and 5 bases on J, plus 16 bases between the germline ends. In light of the paper, this sample's time point label describes: baseline before first vaccination. Vaccinee samples came from UK trials COV001 and COV002, including a single-blind randomized controlled phase 2/3 trial of AZD1222 (ChAdOx1 nCoV-19) in healthy adults. For TCRbeta chain sequencing, PBMC samples from trial participants were taken at day 0 and at day 28 after the second dose. In the case of this clone: Its antigen is not yet known. No quality values exist for individual bases; no much larger clone is one base distant.

Here the chain combines TRBV6-5 and TRBJ1-1, with no D gene named confidently. The sequence came from an adult in good health. The sample consisted of peripheral blood, taken on day 0 of AZD1222 vaccination. The CDR3 here reads CASSYSSGEALTEAFF. The DNA sequence follows: TGTGCCAGCAGTTACTCGTCGGGAGAGGCTTTGACTGAAGCTTTCTTT.